This is a list of T cell receptor beta chains from one sample in a study of blood T cell repertoires in COVID-19. The protocol was immunoSEQ multiplex PCR, while the TCRdb copy is restricted to in-frame clones and leaves out a portion. The profile shows about 75,000 clones, approximately 74% of them singletons. Sequenced material: peripheral blood. Receptors originate from a human donor with acute or convalescent COVID-19. The donor label of this sample is uncertain. The CDR3 runs from the conserved cysteine through the conserved F or W. The D gene is left open where the match is weak. A clone size is listed for some rows: how often the clone was seen (once, few, many), or a class if it is expanded.

TRBV28	TRBJ1-5	NA	NA	CASRPPRVSNQPQHF	TGTGCCAGCAGGCCCCCCCGAGTTAGCAATCAGCCCCAGCATTTT
TRBV6-5	TRBJ2-3	NA	NA	CASSDSSAQYF	TGTGCCAGCAGTGACTCGTCTGCGCAGTATTTT
TRBV28	TRBJ1-5	NA	NA	CASTDRPTDQPQHF	TGTGCCAGCACAGACAGGCCAACCGATCAGCCCCAGCATTTT
TRBV6-5	TRBJ2-1	NA	NA	CASLYAGGPYNEQFF	TGTGCCAGCCTGTATGCCGGGGGGCCCTACAATGAGCAGTTCTTC
TRBV7-6	TRBJ2-5	NA	NA	CASSFTVQETQYF	TGTGCCAGCAGCTTTACAGTACAAGAGACCCAGTACTTC
TRBV10-1	TRBJ2-2	NA	NA	CASSESGGGANTGELFF	TGCGCCAGCAGTGAGTCGGGTGGCGGGGCGAACACCGGGGAGCTGTTTTTT
TRBV28	TRBJ1-1	NA	NA	CASSFPGRGAFF	TGTGCCAGCAGTTTCCCTGGCAGGGGAGCTTTCTTT
TRBV2	TRBJ1-1	NA	NA	CASRNTNEGAFF	TGTGCCAGCCGAAATACCAACGAGGGAGCTTTCTTT
TRBV3-1/TRBV3-2	TRBJ2-3	NA	TRBD1	CASSLQGEDTQYF	TGTGCCAGCAGCCTCCAGGGGGAAGATACGCAGTATTTT
TRBV18	TRBJ1-6	NA	NA	CASSPSLSPLHF	TGTGCCAGCTCACCATCCCTTTCACCCCTCCACTTT
TRBV5-1	TRBJ2-5	NA	NA	CASSRGETQYF	TGCGCCAGCAGCCGGGGAGAGACCCAGTACTTC
TRBV5-1	TRBJ2-3	NA	TRBD2	CASSLEVAGGTDTQYF	TGCGCCAGCAGCTTGGAGGTGGCGGGGGGCACAGATACGCAGTATTTT
TRBV19	TRBJ2-1	NA	TRBD2	CASSMSLASGTADEQFF	TGTGCCAGTAGTATGAGCCTCGCTAGCGGGACAGCGGATGAGCAGTTCTTC
TRBV19	TRBJ1-4	NA	NA	CASSIGGSRNEKLFF	TGTGCCAGTAGTATTGGGGGCAGTAGGAATGAAAAACTGTTTTTT
TRBV19	TRBJ1-2	NA	NA	CASRRQVLSGYTF	TGTGCCAGTAGACGACAGGTCCTAAGTGGCTACACCTTC
TRBV28	TRBJ1-6	NA	NA	CASSPQGYNSPLHF	TGTGCCAGCAGTCCGCAGGGGTATAATTCACCCCTCCACTTT
TRBV3-1/TRBV3-2	TRBJ2-1	NA	NA	CASSQGSNLDEQFF	TGTGCCAGCAGCCAAGGAAGTAACCTAGATGAGCAGTTCTTC
TRBV2	TRBJ2-3	NA	TRBD2	CASTSGITDTQYF	TGTGCCAGCACCAGCGGGATAACAGATACGCAGTATTTT
TRBV27	TRBJ1-6	NA	NA	CASKPRTDYNSPLHF	TGTGCCAGCAAACCTAGGACAGACTATAATTCACCCCTCCACTTT
TRBV11-2	TRBJ1-3	NA	TRBD1	CASSLTGSYGNTIYF	TGTGCCAGCAGCCTGACAGGGAGTTACGGAAACACCATATATTTT
TRBV6-2/TRBV6-3	TRBJ2-7	NA	TRBD2	CASSYAGVGYEQYF	TGTGCCAGCAGTTACGCGGGAGTAGGGTACGAGCAGTACTTC
TRBV19	TRBJ1-2	NA	TRBD1	CASAAGGDYGYTF	TGTGCCAGTGCGGCAGGGGGCGACTATGGCTACACCTTC
TRBV5-1	TRBJ1-1	few	NA	CASSLTGLNTEAFF	TGCGCCAGCAGCTTGACGGGATTAAACACTGAAGCTTTCTTT
TRBV7-3	TRBJ1-1	NA	NA	CASSLTQGSEAFF	TGTGCCAGCAGCTTAACGCAGGGCTCTGAAGCTTTCTTT
TRBV6-5	TRBJ1-3	NA	TRBD1	CASSSTGVSGNTIYF	TGTGCCAGCAGTTCCACAGGGGTCTCTGGAAACACCATATATTTT
TRBV19	TRBJ2-3	NA	TRBD2	CASSPAAGGTQYF	TGTGCCAGTAGTCCGGCCGCGGGGGGTACGCAGTATTTT
TRBV12-3/TRBV12-4	TRBJ2-3	few	NA	CASSQTRFTQYF	TGTGCCAGCAGCCAAACGCGGTTTACGCAGTATTTT
TRBV19	TRBJ2-1	NA	TRBD2	CASSIGTSGYESSYNEQFF	TGTGCCAGTAGTATCGGGACTAGCGGGTATGAGAGCTCCTACAATGAGCAGTTCTTC
TRBV3-1/TRBV3-2	TRBJ1-6	NA	TRBD1	CASSLRSTGAHSPLHF	TGTGCCAGCAGCCTGAGATCGACAGGGGCACATTCACCCCTCCACTTT
TRBV28	TRBJ1-3	few	NA	CASSSGLRNTIYF	TGTGCCAGCAGTTCAGGGCTTAGAAACACCATATATTTT
TRBV4-3	TRBJ2-1	few	NA	CASSQAPTSYQGEQFF	TGCGCCAGCAGCCAAGCCCCCACCTCTTATCAGGGTGAGCAGTTCTTC
TRBV27	TRBJ2-1	few	TRBD1	CASSLYSGTGVNEQFF	TGTGCCAGCAGTTTATATTCCGGGACAGGGGTCAATGAGCAGTTCTTC
TRBV5-1	TRBJ1-4	NA	NA	CASSQVGPFELFF	TGCGCCAGCAGCCAAGTGGGGCCGTTCGAACTGTTTTTT
TRBV11-2	TRBJ2-2	few	NA	CASSSASNGELFF	TGTGCCAGCAGCTCCGCTAGCAACGGGGAGCTGTTTTTT
TRBV6-5	TRBJ2-7	few	TRBD1	CASSPGTGAGEQYF	TGTGCCAGCAGCCCCGGGACAGGGGCCGGCGAGCAGTACTTC
TRBV5-1	TRBJ2-1	NA	NA	CASSGTLVSYNEQFF	TGCGCCAGCAGCGGTACACTAGTCTCCTACAATGAGCAGTTCTTC
TRBV28	TRBJ1-1	NA	NA	CASPNSEGTEAFF	TGTGCCAGCCCGAACAGCGAGGGCACTGAAGCTTTCTTT
TRBV28	TRBJ2-5	NA	TRBD2	CASSFGASGGQETQYF	TGTGCCAGCAGTTTTGGCGCTAGCGGGGGCCAAGAGACCCAGTACTTC
TRBV6-2/TRBV6-3	TRBJ2-3	NA	TRBD2	CASSTPSSGRGDTQYF	TGTGCCAGCAGTACCCCATCTAGCGGGCGTGGAGATACGCAGTATTTT
TRBV6-5	TRBJ2-5	few	NA	CASSSLPKETQYF	TGTGCCAGCAGTTCACTTCCCAAAGAGACCCAGTACTTC
TRBV19	TRBJ2-3	NA	NA	CASSIGHRDTQYF	TGTGCCAGTAGTATAGGACACCGGGATACGCAGTATTTT
TRBV2	TRBJ2-5	NA	NA	CAASRGRSETQYF	TGTGCCGCATCGCGGGGACGGAGTGAGACCCAGTACTTC
TRBV28	TRBJ2-6	NA	TRBD1	CATEGTGVPGANVLTF	TGTGCCACCGAAGGGACAGGGGTGCCTGGGGCCAACGTCCTGACTTTC
TRBV7-9	TRBJ2-3	few	NA	CASSPGQGGDTQYF	TGTGCCAGCAGTCCCGGCCAGGGTGGAGATACGCAGTATTTT
TRBV11-2	TRBJ2-1	NA	NA	CASTPSSYNEQFF	TGTGCCAGCACCCCTAGCTCCTACAATGAGCAGTTCTTC
TRBV6-1	TRBJ1-1	NA	NA	CASSDQRQAFF	TGTGCCAGCAGTGATCAGCGGCAAGCTTTCTTT
TRBV5-6	TRBJ2-2	NA	TRBD1	CASSQDRTNTGELFF	TGTGCCAGCAGCCAGGACAGGACCAACACCGGGGAGCTGTTTTTT
TRBV5-6	TRBJ2-2	NA	TRBD1	CASSLKDRGHFTGELFF	TGTGCCAGCAGCTTGAAAGACAGGGGGCATTTTACCGGGGAGCTGTTTTTT
TRBV5-1	TRBJ1-1	NA	NA	CASSGQQGMNTEAFF	TGCGCCAGCAGCGGCCAACAGGGTATGAACACTGAAGCTTTCTTT